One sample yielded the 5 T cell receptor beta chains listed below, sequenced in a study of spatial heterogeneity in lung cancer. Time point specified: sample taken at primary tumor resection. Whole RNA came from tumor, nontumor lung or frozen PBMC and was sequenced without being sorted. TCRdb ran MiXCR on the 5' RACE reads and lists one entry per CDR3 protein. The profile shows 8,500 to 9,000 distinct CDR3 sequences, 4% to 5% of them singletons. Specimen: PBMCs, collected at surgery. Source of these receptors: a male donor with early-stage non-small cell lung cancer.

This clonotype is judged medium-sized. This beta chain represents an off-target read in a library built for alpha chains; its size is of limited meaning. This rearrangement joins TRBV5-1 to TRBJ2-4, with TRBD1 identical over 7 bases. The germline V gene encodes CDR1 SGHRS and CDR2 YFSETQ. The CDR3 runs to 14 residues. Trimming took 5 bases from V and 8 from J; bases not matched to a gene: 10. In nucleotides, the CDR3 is TGCGCCAGCAGTGATTATAGGGGGCAGGACATTCAGTACTTC. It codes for CASSDYRGQDIQYF.

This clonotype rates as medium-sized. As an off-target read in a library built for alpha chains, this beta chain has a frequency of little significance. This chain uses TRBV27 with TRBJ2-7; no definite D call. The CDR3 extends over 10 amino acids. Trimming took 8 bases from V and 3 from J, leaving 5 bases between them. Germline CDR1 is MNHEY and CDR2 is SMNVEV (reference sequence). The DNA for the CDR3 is TGTGCCAGCGGCCGCTACGAGCAGTACTTC. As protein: CASGRYEQYF.

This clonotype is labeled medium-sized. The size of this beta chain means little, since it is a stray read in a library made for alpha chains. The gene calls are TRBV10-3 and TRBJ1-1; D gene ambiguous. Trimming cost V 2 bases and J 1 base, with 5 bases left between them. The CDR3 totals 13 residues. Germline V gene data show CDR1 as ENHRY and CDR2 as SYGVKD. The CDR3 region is CAISEAGNTEAFF. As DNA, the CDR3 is TGTGCCATCAGTGAGGCCGGGAACACTGAAGCTTTCTTT.

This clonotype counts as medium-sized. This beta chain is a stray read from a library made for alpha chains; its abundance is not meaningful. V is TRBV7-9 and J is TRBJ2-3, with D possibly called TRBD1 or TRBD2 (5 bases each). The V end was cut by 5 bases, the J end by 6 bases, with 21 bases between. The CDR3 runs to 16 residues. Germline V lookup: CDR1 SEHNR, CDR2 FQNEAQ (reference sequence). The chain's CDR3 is CASSTPGPGSWDTQYF. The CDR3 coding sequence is TGTGCCAGCAGCACTCCGGGACCGGGATCTTGGGATACGCAGTATTTT.

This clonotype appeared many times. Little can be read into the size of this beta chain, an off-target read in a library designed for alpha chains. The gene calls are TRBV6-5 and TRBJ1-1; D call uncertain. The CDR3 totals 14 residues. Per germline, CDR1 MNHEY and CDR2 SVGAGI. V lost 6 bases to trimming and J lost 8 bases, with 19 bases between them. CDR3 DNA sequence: TGTGCCAGCAGATCCCGGGAGGCAGCGACCGAAGCTTTCTTT. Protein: CASRSREAATEAFF.